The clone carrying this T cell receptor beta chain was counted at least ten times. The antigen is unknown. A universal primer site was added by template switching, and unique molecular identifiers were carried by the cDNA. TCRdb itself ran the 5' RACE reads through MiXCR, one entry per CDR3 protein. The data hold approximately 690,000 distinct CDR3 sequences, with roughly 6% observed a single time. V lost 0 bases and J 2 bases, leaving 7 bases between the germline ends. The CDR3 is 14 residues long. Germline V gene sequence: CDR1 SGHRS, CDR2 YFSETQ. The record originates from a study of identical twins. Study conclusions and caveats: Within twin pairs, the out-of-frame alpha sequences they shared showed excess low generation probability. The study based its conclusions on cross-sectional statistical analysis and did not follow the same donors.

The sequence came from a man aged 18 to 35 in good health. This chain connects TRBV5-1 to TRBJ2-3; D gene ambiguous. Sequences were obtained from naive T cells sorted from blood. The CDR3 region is CASSLVAPTDTQYF. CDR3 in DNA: TGCGCCAGCAGCTTGGTGGCTCCCACAGATACGCAGTATTTT.